The TCR beta chain described here comes from a study of OX40 agonist ivuxolimab in advanced cancers. Study conclusions and caveats: Relative to CD4+ cells, CD8+ T cells on average had more expanded clones.

The V gene's germline CDR1 is MNHNY and CDR2 SVGAGI (reference sequence). The CDR3 spans 14 residues. As regards this clone: The antigen remains unidentified. The junction differs from germline at one of its ends, possibly a read error.

Method: immunoSEQ multiplex PCR; TCRdb's copy keeps in-frame clones and lacks some. The repertoire holds tens of thousands of clones, with over 75% as singletons. The sample here was CD4+ or CD8+ T cells sorted from blood, taken in a trial of the OX40 agonist ivuxolimab. This TCR came from an adult with an advanced solid tumor such as melanoma, head and neck, liver or kidney cancer. The V gene is TRBV6-6, the J gene TRBJ1-3; D gene uncertain. CDR3 DNA: TGTGCCATCAGTGACGGGAGCTCTGGAAACACCATATATTTT. Amino acids: CAISDGSSGNTIYF.